The clone carrying this T cell receptor beta chain occurred a few times. This entry comes from a study of identical twins. The germline V gene encodes CDR1 SGHRS and CDR2 YFSETQ. V lost 4 bases, J lost 9 bases, and 8 bases stayed unmatched. The CDR3 has 16 amino acids. TCRdb reprocessed the 5' RACE reads with MiXCR, giving one entry per CDR3 protein. The sample consists of hundreds of thousands of distinct CDR3 sequences, approximately 9% of them appearing once. The same data also contributed to another study, on yellow fever vaccine responses in identical twins.

The sequence came from a young woman in good health. The sequenced material came from PBMCs. V usage is TRBV5-1 and J usage is TRBJ2-1, with 15 bases aligning to TRBD2. The CDR3 DNA sequence: TGCGCCAGCAGCCCCGGACTAGCGGGGGGGTTAGCTGAGCAGTTCTTC. The encoded protein is CASSPGLAGGLAEQFF.